This T cell receptor beta chain was captured by sequencing in a study of blood T cell repertoires in COVID-19. Study context: The origin of the acute and convalescent COVID-19 samples was the United States, Italy and Spain.

The method was immunoSEQ multiplex PCR; TCRdb's version includes in-frame clones alone and lacks a portion of them. Among roughly 250,000 clones listed, about 88% were seen once. Trimming took off 3 bases at V and 5 bases at J, with 17 bases between the two ends. The germline V gene has CDR1 SQVTM and CDR2 ANQGSEA. The CDR3 loop spans 15 amino acids. This receptor was obtained from a woman between 40 and 50 years old who had recovered from COVID-19. The sample was peripheral blood. The chain uses TRBV29-1 and TRBJ2-1; D possibly corresponds to TRBD2 (6 bases). The CDR3 bases are TGCAGCGTTGACCAATGGCTAGCGACCAACAATGAGCAGTTCTTC. Amino acid sequence: CSVDQWLATNNEQFF.